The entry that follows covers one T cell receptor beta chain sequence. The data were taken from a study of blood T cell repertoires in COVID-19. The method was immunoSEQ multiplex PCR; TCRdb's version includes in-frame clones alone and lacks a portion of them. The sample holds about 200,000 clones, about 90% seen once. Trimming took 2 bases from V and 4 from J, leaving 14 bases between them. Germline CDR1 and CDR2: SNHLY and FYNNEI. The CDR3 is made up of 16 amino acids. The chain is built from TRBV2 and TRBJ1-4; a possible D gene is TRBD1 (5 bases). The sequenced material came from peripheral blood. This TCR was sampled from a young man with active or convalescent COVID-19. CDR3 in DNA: TGTGCCAGCAGTGAAACGCAGGGATTGGGTAATGAAAAACTGTTTTTT. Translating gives CASSETQGLGNEKLFF. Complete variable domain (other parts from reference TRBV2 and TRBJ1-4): EPEVTQTPSHQVTQMGQEVILRCVPISNHLYFYWYRQILGQKVEFLVSFYNNEISEKSEIFDDQFSVERPDGSNFTLKIRSTKLEDSAMYFCASSETQGLGNEKLFFGSGTQLSVL.